This T cell receptor beta chain was obtained from a study of somatic mutations in cytotoxic T cells in rheumatoid arthritis. Study as a whole: After diagnosis, patient blood (about 27 ml EDTA) was drawn right away, before any treatment was given. Flow cytometric sorting isolated some V beta antibody-stained T-cell populations at nearly 100% purity, and among them were V beta1+ cells that underwent TCRB sequencing. Study conclusions and caveats: The authors did not adjust the slight TRBV07 underrepresentation in rheumatoid arthritis patients for multiple comparisons.

This CDR3 contains 13 residues. V gave up 5 bases and J gave up 4 bases, with 12 bases separating them. CDR1 and CDR2 (germline): SGHAT, FQDESV (reference sequence). Authors' analysis steps: Patient CD8+ clones bigger than 1% seldom lined up with published virus-specific TCRB sequences. Produced via immunoSEQ multiplex PCR; TCRdb's table is partial and in-frame only. That table furnishes V, J and clone size, whereas the DNA furnished D and trimming. The sample includes about 11,000 clones, 65% to 80% of them seen just once. With respect to this clone: Antigen: not known.

Sequencing was carried out using CD8+ T cells sorted from blood. The sequence came from an adult with rheumatoid arthritis. V gene TRBV11-1 combines with J gene TRBJ2-7; TRBD1 might be the D (6 bases). In DNA, the CDR3 is TGTGCCAGCAGCCCAACAGGGCCATACGAGCAGTACTTC. Its protein is CASSPTGPYEQYF.